The rows below give T cell receptor beta chains drawn from one sample of a study of blood T cell repertoires in COVID-19. TCRdb's copy holds only in-frame clones and misses some; the assay was immunoSEQ multiplex PCR. The sample consists of some 170,000 clones, over 90% of them appearing once. Sequences were obtained from peripheral blood. These TCRs come from a woman between 55 and 75 years old with COVID-19, enrolled during active disease. The CDR3 runs from the conserved cysteine through the conserved F or W. The D gene is left open where the match is weak. Clone size is given for some rows only: seen once, a few or many times, or a class if the clone is expanded.

D gene	V gene	J gene	clone size	CDR3 protein	CDR3 DNA
TRBD1	TRBV19	TRBJ1-5	-	CASSVQGAGQPQHF	TGTGCCAGTAGTGTACAGGGGGCAGGTCAGCCCCAGCATTTT
-	TRBV27	TRBJ2-3	-	CASRISIGGGTDTQYF	TGTGCCAGCCGTATCAGCATCGGGGGAGGCACAGATACGCAGTATTTT
-	TRBV7-3	TRBJ1-5	-	CASSLDINQPQHF	TGTGCCAGCAGCTTAGACATCAATCAGCCCCAGCATTTT
-	TRBV5-8	TRBJ1-5	few	CASSSTGSNQPQHF	TGTGCCAGCAGCTCGACAGGTAGCAATCAGCCCCAGCATTTT
TRBD1	TRBV5-1	TRBJ1-1	-	CASSLQGTGGNTEAFF	TGCGCCAGCAGCTTGCAGGGGACAGGGGGCAACACTGAAGCTTTCTTT
-	TRBV5-6	TRBJ2-7	-	CASSLITAGESFEQYF	TGTGCCAGCAGCTTAATCACCGCAGGGGAAAGCTTCGAGCAGTACTTC
-	TRBV30	TRBJ2-3	-	CAWSTTTADTQYF	TGTGCCTGGAGTACAACTACGGCGGATACGCAGTATTTT
-	TRBV19	TRBJ1-6	-	CASSIQGHNSPLHF	TGTGCCAGTAGTATACAGGGTCATAATTCACCCCTCCACTTT
-	TRBV5-1	TRBJ2-1	-	CASSSTAVREQFF	TGCGCCAGCAGCTCCACGGCGGTACGGGAGCAGTTCTTC
TRBD1	TRBV3-1/TRBV3-2	TRBJ1-1	once	CASILTGATEAFF	TGTGCCAGCATCCTGACAGGGGCCACTGAAGCTTTCTTT
-	TRBV10-3	TRBJ2-5	-	CAISSDRGQETQYF	TGTGCCATCAGTTCCGACCGGGGACAAGAGACCCAGTACTTC
-	TRBV5-1	TRBJ1-1	-	CASSLRTLNTEAFF	TGCGCCAGCAGCTTGAGGACATTGAACACTGAAGCTTTCTTT
TRBD1	TRBV18	TRBJ1-1	-	CASSPPADRSSGAFF	TGTGCCAGCTCACCACCGGCGGACAGGTCAAGTGGAGCTTTCTTT
-	TRBV5-6	TRBJ1-6	-	CASSLTGSSYNSPLHF	TGTGCCAGCAGCTTGACGGGAAGCTCCTATAATTCACCCCTCCACTTT
-	TRBV7-9	TRBJ1-1	once	CASRKLTDANTEAFF	TGTGCCAGCCGAAAATTGACAGACGCGAACACTGAAGCTTTCTTT
-	TRBV5-4	TRBJ1-1	-	CAAGPSGAPEAFF	TGTGCCGCGGGCCCCTCAGGCGCCCCTGAAGCTTTCTTT
-	TRBV7-6	TRBJ2-7	-	CASSPTMAYEQYF	TGTGCCAGCAGCCCTACTATGGCCTACGAGCAGTACTTC
-	TRBV10-1	TRBJ2-7	-	CASTSLGSSPSYEQYF	TGCGCCAGCACCTCCCTGGGGTCTAGCCCATCCTACGAGCAGTACTTC
-	TRBV25-1	TRBJ2-7	-	CASSRDEGEQYF	TGTGCCAGCAGCCGGGATGAAGGCGAGCAGTACTTC
TRBD1	TRBV5-4	TRBJ2-7	few	CASSLQGQGAFYEQYF	TGTGCCAGCAGCTTACAGGGACAGGGGGCTTTCTACGAGCAGTACTTC
TRBD2	TRBV10-1	TRBJ2-7	-	CASSAQSGVGSYEQYF	TGCGCCAGCAGTGCTCAAAGCGGGGTAGGCTCCTACGAGCAGTACTTC
TRBD1	TRBV6-5	TRBJ1-4	-	CAARQTGVDEKLFF	TGTGCCGCGCGCCAGACAGGGGTGGATGAAAAACTGTTTTTT
-	TRBV7-9	TRBJ2-1	-	CASSAPSSNEQFF	TGTGCCAGCAGCGCGCCTAGCAGCAATGAGCAGTTCTTC
TRBD2	TRBV7-2	TRBJ2-7	-	CASSLNSGGYYEQYF	TGTGCCAGCAGCTTAAATAGCGGGGGGTACTACGAGCAGTACTTC
TRBD1	TRBV7-3	TRBJ1-6	-	CASNPRGGTAGRALHF	TGTGCCAGCAATCCCCGCGGGGGGACAGCGGGTCGGGCCCTCCACTTT
-	TRBV7-2	TRBJ2-1	-	CASSTTGMTYNEQFF	TGTGCCAGCAGCACAACAGGCATGACATACAATGAGCAGTTCTTC
-	TRBV4-3	TRBJ2-3	-	CASSQERRDKTVF	TGCGCCAGCAGCCAAGAGAGACGGGATAAAACTGTGTTT
-	TRBV18	TRBJ1-6	-	CASHQGLHNSPLHF	TGTGCCAGCCACCAGGGACTGCATAATTCACCCCTCCACTTT
-	TRBV27	TRBJ1-2	-	CASSLPSTKINYGYTF	TGTGCCAGCAGTCTCCCCTCGACAAAAATAAACTATGGCTACACCTTC
TRBD1	TRBV14	TRBJ1-2	once	CASSQEEQGAYGYTF	TGTGCCAGCAGCCAAGAGGAACAGGGGGCCTATGGCTACACCTTC
-	TRBV7-9	TRBJ1-1	-	CASSLPRRMNTEAFF	TGTGCCAGCAGCCTCCCGAGGAGGATGAACACTGAAGCTTTCTTT
-	TRBV2	TRBJ1-6	-	CASSEGRRGYNSPLHF	TGTGCCAGCAGTGAAGGTCGAAGGGGATATAATTCACCCCTCCACTTT
-	TRBV10-3	TRBJ2-7	-	CAISRGGWDYEQYF	TGTGCCATCAGCCGCGGGGGCTGGGACTACGAGCAGTACTTC
-	TRBV2	TRBJ2-5	-	CASRGSAKIRGEETQYF	TGTGCCAGCAGAGGTTCCGCCAAGATACGGGGAGAGGAGACCCAGTACTTC
TRBD1	TRBV7-3	TRBJ2-3	-	CASSRDRVPDTQYF	TGTGCCAGCAGCAGGGACAGGGTGCCAGATACGCAGTATTTT
TRBD1	TRBV7-8	TRBJ1-5	-	CASSFVGGQGSGQPQHF	TGTGCCAGCAGCTTCGTGGGGGGACAGGGTAGCGGTCAGCCCCAGCATTTT
TRBD1	TRBV7-8	TRBJ2-1	-	CASSLRTGGGLSHYNEQFF	TGTGCCAGCAGCTTGAGGACAGGGGGCGGGTTATCCCACTACAATGAGCAGTTCTTC
-	TRBV3-1/TRBV3-2	TRBJ1-6	-	CASSQGGVNSPLHF	TGTGCCAGCAGCCAAGGGGGGGTTAATTCACCCCTCCACTTT